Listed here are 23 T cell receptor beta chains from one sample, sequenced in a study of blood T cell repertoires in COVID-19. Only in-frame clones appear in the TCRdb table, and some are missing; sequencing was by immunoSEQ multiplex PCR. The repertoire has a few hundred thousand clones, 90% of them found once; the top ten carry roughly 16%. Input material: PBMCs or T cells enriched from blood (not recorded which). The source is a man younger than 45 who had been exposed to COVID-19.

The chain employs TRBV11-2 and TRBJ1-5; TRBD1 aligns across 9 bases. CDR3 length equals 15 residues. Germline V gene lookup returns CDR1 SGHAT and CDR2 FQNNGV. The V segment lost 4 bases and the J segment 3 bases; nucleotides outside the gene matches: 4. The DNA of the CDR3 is TGTGCCAGCAGCTCAGGGACAGGGCCCAATCAGCCCCAGCATTTT. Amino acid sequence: CASSSGTGPNQPQHF.

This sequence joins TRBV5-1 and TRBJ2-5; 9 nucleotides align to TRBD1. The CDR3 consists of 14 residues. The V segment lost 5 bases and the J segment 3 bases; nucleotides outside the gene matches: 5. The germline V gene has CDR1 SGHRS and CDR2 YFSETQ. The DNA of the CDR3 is TGCGCCAGCAGAAAAACAGGGGGCGAAGAGACCCAGTACTTC. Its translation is CASRKTGGEETQYF.

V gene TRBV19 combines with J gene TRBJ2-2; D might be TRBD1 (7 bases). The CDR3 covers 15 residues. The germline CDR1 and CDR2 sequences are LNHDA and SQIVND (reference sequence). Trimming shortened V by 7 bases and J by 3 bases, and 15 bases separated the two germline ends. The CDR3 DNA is TGTGCCAGTAACCACAGGGGAGGTGACACCGGGGAGCTGTTTTTT. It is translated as CASNHRGGDTGELFF.

The CDR3 loop is CASSLTLSGGASDTQYF. CDR3 in DNA: TGTGCCAGCAGCTTAACCCTCAGCGGGGGGGCCTCAGATACGCAGTATTTT. The chain joins TRBV7-3 to TRBJ2-3, with TRBD2 matching 10 bases. CDR3 length: 17 amino acids. Germline V CDR1 and CDR2: SGHTA, FQGTGA. J lost 4 bases, V lost 0 bases, and 7 bases had no gene match.

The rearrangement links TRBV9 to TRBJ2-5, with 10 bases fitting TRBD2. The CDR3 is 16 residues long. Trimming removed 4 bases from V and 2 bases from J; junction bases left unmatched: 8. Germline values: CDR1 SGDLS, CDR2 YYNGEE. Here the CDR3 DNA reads TGTGCCAGCAGCTTCCGGCTAGCGGGGGATCAAGAGACCCAGTACTTC. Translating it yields CASSFRLAGDQETQYF. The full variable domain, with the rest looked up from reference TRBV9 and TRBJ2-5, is DSGVTQTPKHLITATGQRVTLRCSPRSGDLSVYWYQQSLDQGLQFLIQYYNGEERAKGNILERFSAQQFPDLHSELNLSSLELGDSALYFCASSFRLAGDQETQYFGPGTRLLVL.

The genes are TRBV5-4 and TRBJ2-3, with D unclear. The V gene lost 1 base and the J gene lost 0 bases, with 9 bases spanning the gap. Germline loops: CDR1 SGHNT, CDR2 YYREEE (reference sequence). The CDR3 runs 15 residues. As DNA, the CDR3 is TGTGCCAGCAGCTTGCGGAGACCGAGCACAGATACGCAGTATTTT. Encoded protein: CASSLRRPSTDTQYF.

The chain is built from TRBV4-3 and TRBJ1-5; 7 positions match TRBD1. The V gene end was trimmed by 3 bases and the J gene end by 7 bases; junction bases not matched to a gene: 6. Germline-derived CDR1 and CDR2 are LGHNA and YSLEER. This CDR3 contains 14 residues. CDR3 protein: CASSQETGKQPQHF. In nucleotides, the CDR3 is TGCGCCAGCAGCCAGGAGACAGGGAAGCAGCCCCAGCATTTT.

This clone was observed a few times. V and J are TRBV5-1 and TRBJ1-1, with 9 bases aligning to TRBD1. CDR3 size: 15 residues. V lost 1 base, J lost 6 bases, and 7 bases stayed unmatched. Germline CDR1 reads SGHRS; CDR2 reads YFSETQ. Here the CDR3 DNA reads TGCGCCAGCAGCTTGAGGGGACAGGGAGCCCCTGAAGCTTTCTTT. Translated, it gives CASSLRGQGAPEAFF.

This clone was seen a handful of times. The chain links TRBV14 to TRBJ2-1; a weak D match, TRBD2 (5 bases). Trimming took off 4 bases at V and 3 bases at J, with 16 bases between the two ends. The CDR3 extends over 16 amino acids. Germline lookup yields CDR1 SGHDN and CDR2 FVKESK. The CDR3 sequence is CASSRLSGNSYNEQFF. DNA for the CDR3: TGTGCCAGCAGCCGATTGTCCGGGAACAGCTACAATGAGCAGTTCTTC.

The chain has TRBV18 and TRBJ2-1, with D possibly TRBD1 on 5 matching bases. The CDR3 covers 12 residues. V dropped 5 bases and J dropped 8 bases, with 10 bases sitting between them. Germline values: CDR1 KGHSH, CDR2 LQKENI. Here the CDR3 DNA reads TGTGCCAGCTCAGCAGGGTGGGATGAGCAGTTCTTC. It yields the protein CASSAGWDEQFF.

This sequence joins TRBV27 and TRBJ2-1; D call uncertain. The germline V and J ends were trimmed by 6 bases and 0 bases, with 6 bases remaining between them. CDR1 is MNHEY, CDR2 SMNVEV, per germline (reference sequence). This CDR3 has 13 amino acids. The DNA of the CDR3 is TGTGCCAGCAGCCGCAGCTCCTACAATGAGCAGTTCTTC. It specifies CASSRSSYNEQFF.

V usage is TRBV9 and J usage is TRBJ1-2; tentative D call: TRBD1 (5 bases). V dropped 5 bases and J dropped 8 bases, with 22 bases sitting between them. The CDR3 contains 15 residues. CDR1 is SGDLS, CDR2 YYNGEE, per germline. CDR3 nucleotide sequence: TGTGCCAGCAGGCGGGGACCTCAAACGGTACGGGGCTACACCTTC. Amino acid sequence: CASRRGPQTVRGYTF.

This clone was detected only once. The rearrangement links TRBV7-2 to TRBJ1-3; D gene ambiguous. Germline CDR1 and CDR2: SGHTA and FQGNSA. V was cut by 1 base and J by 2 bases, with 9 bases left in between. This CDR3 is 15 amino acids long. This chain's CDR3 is CASSLVAGAGNTIYF. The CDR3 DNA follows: TGTGCCAGCAGCTTAGTCGCGGGAGCTGGAAACACCATATATTTT.

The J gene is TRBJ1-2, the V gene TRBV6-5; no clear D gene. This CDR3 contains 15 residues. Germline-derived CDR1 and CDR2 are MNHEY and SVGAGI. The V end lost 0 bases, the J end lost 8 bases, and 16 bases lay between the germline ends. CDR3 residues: CASSYSPTPPGGYTF. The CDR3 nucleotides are TGTGCCAGCAGTTACTCCCCGACACCACCGGGAGGCTACACCTTC.

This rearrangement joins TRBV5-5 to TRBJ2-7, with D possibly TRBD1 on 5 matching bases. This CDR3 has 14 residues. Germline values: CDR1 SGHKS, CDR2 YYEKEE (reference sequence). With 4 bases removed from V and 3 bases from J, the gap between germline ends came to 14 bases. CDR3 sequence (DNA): TGTGCCAGCAGCCCTCGACAGTTAGACTACGAGCAGTACTTC. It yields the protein CASSPRQLDYEQYF.

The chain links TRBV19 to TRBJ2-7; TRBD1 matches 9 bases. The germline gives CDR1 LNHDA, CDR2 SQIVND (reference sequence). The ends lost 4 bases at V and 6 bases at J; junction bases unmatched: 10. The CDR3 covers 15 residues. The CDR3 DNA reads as TGTGCCAGTAGTAGAATGGGACAGGGACTTGGCGAGCAGTACTTC. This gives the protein CASSRMGQGLGEQYF.

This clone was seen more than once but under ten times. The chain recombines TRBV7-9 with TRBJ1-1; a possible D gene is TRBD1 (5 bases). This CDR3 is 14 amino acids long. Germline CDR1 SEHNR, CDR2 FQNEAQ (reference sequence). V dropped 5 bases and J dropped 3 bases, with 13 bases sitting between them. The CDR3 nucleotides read TGTGCCAGCAGCACCCGACAGTTCCACACTGAAGCTTTCTTT. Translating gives CASSTRQFHTEAFF.

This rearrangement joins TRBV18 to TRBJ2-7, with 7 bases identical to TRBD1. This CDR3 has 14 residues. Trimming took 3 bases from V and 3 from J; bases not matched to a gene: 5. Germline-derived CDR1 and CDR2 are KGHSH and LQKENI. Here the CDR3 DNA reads TGTGCCAGCTCACCTACAGGGGAAAGCTACGAGCAGTACTTC. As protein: CASSPTGESYEQYF.

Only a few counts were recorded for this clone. Written as DNA, the CDR3 is TGTGCCAGAAGAGCATTGGACAGGGAATGGGATTCACCCCTCCACTTT. It encodes CARRALDREWDSPLHF. The V gene is TRBV6-4, the J gene TRBJ1-6, with 8 bases lining up with TRBD1. This CDR3 has 16 residues. J gave up 8 bases and V 9 bases, and 15 bases lay outside the gene matches. CDR1 and CDR2 from the germline V gene are MRHNA and SNTAGT.

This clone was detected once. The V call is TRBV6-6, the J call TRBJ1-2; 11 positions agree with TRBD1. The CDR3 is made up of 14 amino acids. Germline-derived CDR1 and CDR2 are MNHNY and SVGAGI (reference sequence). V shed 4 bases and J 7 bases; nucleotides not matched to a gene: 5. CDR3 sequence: CASSFGTGGSGYTF. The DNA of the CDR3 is TGTGCCAGCAGTTTCGGGACAGGGGGGTCTGGCTACACCTTC.

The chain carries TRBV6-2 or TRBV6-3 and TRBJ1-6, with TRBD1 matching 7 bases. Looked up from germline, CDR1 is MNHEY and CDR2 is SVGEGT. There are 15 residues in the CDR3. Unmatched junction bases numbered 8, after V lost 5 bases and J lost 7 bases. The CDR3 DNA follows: TGTGCCAGCAGTCAAACCGGGACAGCCAATTCACCCCTCCACTTT. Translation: CASSQTGTANSPLHF.

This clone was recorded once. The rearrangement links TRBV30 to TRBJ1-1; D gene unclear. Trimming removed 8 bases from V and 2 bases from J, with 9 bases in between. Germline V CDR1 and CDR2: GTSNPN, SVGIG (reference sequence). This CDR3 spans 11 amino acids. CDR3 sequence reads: CALELNTEAFF. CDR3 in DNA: TGTGCCCTGGAACTAAACACTGAAGCTTTCTTT.

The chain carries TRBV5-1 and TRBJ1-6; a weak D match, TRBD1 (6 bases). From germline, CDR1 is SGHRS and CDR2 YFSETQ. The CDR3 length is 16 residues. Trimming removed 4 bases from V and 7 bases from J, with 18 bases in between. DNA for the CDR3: TGCGCCAGCAGCACCGTTGGGGCAGGGGACAATTCACCCCTCCACTTT. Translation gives CASSTVGAGDNSPLHF.